Presented here are 21 T cell receptor beta chains from one specimen sequenced in a study of T cells after somatic rescue of genetic block. Here immunoSEQ multiplex PCR was the method, and the copy in TCRdb shows in-frame clones only, minus some. Of about 63,000 clones listed, approximately 90% are singletons. Sequenced: peripheral blood mononuclear cells (PBMCs). These receptors were taken from a man aged 40-50 years.

This chain connects TRBV12-5 to TRBJ2-2; no reliable D call. Germline V gene sequence: CDR1 LGHNT, CDR2 FRNRAP. The CDR3 spans 14 residues. The V gene lost 7 bases and the J gene lost 9 bases, with 18 bases spanning the gap. The CDR3 spells CASASGLGGRELFF. The CDR3 DNA reads as TGTGCTAGTGCCTCGGGCCTAGGCGGACGGGAGCTGTTTTTT.

The V gene is TRBV28, the J gene TRBJ1-2, with unresolved D. There are 12 residues in the CDR3. V was trimmed by 1 base and J by 8 bases, leaving 8 bases between them. Germline loops: CDR1 MDHEN, CDR2 SYDVKM. CDR3 loop: CASSLLPGGYTF. CDR3 sequence (DNA): TGTGCCAGCAGTTTATTGCCCGGGGGCTACACCTTC.

The chain couples TRBV7-9 to TRBJ2-5; the D gene is possibly TRBD1 (5 bases). V was trimmed by 2 bases and J by 2 bases, leaving 15 bases between them. Germline assignment: CDR1 SEHNR and CDR2 FQNEAQ (reference sequence). The CDR3 is 16 amino acids. Written as DNA, the CDR3 is TGTGCCAGCAGCTTAAGGAGTGGCAGGGATCAAGAGACCCAGTACTTC. It specifies CASSLRSGRDQETQYF.

The genes are TRBV6-1 and TRBJ1-4, with 10 bases aligning to TRBD1. Germline V gene data show CDR1 as MNHNS and CDR2 as SASEGT. Germline trimming cut 5 bases from V and 7 bases from J; bases unmatched to any gene: 4. The CDR3 has 14 amino acids. The CDR3 nucleotides are TGTGCCAGCAGTCTCCGGGACAGGGGTGAAAAACTGTTTTTT. Translating it yields CASSLRDRGEKLFF.

The J gene is TRBJ2-5, the V gene TRBV30; D unresolved. Trimming took 2 bases from V and 1 from J, leaving 8 bases between them. The CDR3 totals 13 residues. Germline V gives CDR1 GTSNPN, CDR2 SVGIG (reference sequence). In nucleotides, the CDR3 is TGTGCCTGGAGTCCTAGTCGCCAAGAGACCCAGTACTTC. Protein: CAWSPSRQETQYF.

This clone has just one count. The chain combines TRBV19 with TRBJ2-7; TRBD1 might be the D (6 bases). The V end lost 3 bases, the J end lost 3 bases, and 12 bases lay between the germline ends. The CDR3 totals 14 residues. CDR1 and CDR2 from the germline V gene are LNHDA and SQIVND (reference sequence). This chain's CDR3 is CASSMGDTYYEQYF. DNA for the CDR3: TGTGCCAGTAGTATGGGGGACACTTACTACGAGCAGTACTTC.

The chain uses TRBV4-1 and TRBJ1-2; D possibly corresponds to TRBD1 (5 bases). The CDR3 totals 22 residues. Trimming stripped 0 bases from V and 0 bases from J, with 29 bases between. Germline assignment: CDR1 MGHRA and CDR2 YSYEKL. The CDR3 DNA is TGCGCCAGCAGCCAAGAGGGGGAGGGTGTCCTTGAAATCTTATTAGCTAACTATGGCTACACCTTC. Amino acids: CASSQEGEGVLEILLANYGYTF.

The V and J genes are TRBV2 and TRBJ1-6, with D possibly matching TRBD1 (5 bases). CDR3 size: 15 residues. V was cut by 6 bases and J by 9 bases, with 18 bases left in between. Germline V gene sequence: CDR1 SNHLY, CDR2 FYNNEI. In DNA form, the CDR3 reads TGTGCCAGCAGGAGGAGGGGCGGTGTGATTTCACCCCTCCACTTT. Its protein product is CASRRRGGVISPLHF.

The chain joins TRBV18 to TRBJ2-1; D ambiguous. Germline V CDR1 and CDR2: KGHSH, LQKENI. The CDR3 sequence is 17 residues long. The V end lost 4 bases, the J end lost 0 bases, and 16 bases lay between the germline ends. DNA for the CDR3: TGTGCCAGCTCACTTCGGCCCGGCGGTAGCTCCTACAATGAGCAGTTCTTC. This sequence encodes CASSLRPGGSSYNEQFF.

The chain combines TRBV19 with TRBJ1-4, with TRBD1 identical over 7 bases. The J segment lost 5 bases and the V segment lost 5 bases, leaving 5 bases of the junction unmatched. Germline V gene lookup returns CDR1 LNHDA and CDR2 SQIVND (reference sequence). CDR3 length: 14 residues. The CDR3 spells CASSVGQLNEKLFF. For the CDR3, the DNA is TGTGCCAGTAGTGTGGGACAGCTAAATGAAAAACTGTTTTTT. The whole variable domain, remainder taken from reference TRBV19 and TRBJ1-4, is DGGITQSPKYLFRKEGQNVTLSCEQNLNHDAMYWYRQDPGQGLRLIYYSQIVNDFQKGDIAEGYSVSREKKESFPLTVTSAQKNPTAFYLCASSVGQLNEKLFFGSGTQLSVL.

The V call is TRBV5-4, the J call TRBJ2-1, with 16 nucleotides matching TRBD2. Germline lookup yields CDR1 SGHNT and CDR2 YYREEE (reference sequence). The V segment lost 4 bases and the J segment 8 bases; nucleotides outside the gene matches: 6. This CDR3 comprises 16 residues. CDR3 loop: CASSHGTSGRAHEQFF. The CDR3 coding sequence is TGTGCCAGCAGCCACGGGACTAGCGGGAGGGCCCATGAGCAGTTCTTC.

The rearrangement uses TRBV12-5 and TRBJ2-1; D remains ambiguous. CDR3 size: 14 residues. From germline, CDR1 is LGHNT and CDR2 FRNRAP. V was clipped by 1 base and J by 0 bases, with 4 bases between them. CDR3 DNA: TGTGCTAGTGGTTTGGGGGGCTCCTACAATGAGCAGTTCTTC. It yields the protein CASGLGGSYNEQFF.

The chain is built from TRBV10-1 and TRBJ2-3; D may correspond to TRBD1 or TRBD2 (5 bases each). V lost 1 base and J 0 bases, leaving 11 bases between the germline ends. The CDR3 runs 16 residues. In germline, CDR1 is WNHNN, CDR2 SYGVQD (reference sequence). The CDR3 reads CASSEFGGVSTDTQYF. In DNA form, the CDR3 reads TGCGCCAGCAGTGAGTTTGGGGGAGTTAGCACAGATACGCAGTATTTT.

The chain links TRBV7-9 to TRBJ1-6, with D unclear. CDR3 length: 16 amino acids. Trimming removed 1 base from V and 9 bases from J, with 16 bases in between. Germline CDR1 is SEHNR and CDR2 is FQNEAQ (reference sequence). CDR3 bases: TGTGCCAGCAGCTTAGGGTTCGGTTCAAGGCTTTCACCCCTCCACTTT. This codes for CASSLGFGSRLSPLHF.

The CDR3 DNA is TGTGCTACGCCCGGGAGCCCCACTTACAATGAGCAGTTCTTC. Its translation: CATPGSPTYNEQFF. The chain links TRBV2 to TRBJ2-1; TRBD2 might be the D (6 bases). Germline lookup yields CDR1 SNHLY and CDR2 FYNNEI. The CDR3 length is 14 residues.

The chain combines TRBV19 with TRBJ2-2, with 10 bases lining up with TRBD1. The germline CDR1 and CDR2 sequences are LNHDA and SQIVND (reference sequence). The CDR3 extends over 16 amino acids. J was trimmed by 0 bases and V by 7 bases; bases with no gene match: 5. CDR3 loop: CASMTGTGANTGELFF. For the CDR3, the DNA is TGTGCCAGTATGACCGGGACAGGGGCGAACACCGGGGAGCTGTTTTTT.

The V call is TRBV10-3, the J call TRBJ2-3, with 8 positions matching TRBD2. Trimming took 0 bases from V and 3 from J; bases not matched to a gene: 11. CDR1 is ENHRY and CDR2 is SYGVKD in the germline V gene. This CDR3 has 18 residues. The CDR3 nucleotides read TGTGCCATCAGTGAGTCGAATTCCGGGGCTAGCGGGACAGATACGCAGTATTTT. This codes for CAISESNSGASGTDTQYF.

The gene calls are TRBV28 and TRBJ2-1; D is possibly TRBD1 or TRBD2 (6 bases each). The germline gives CDR1 MDHEN, CDR2 SYDVKM. This CDR3 spans 14 amino acids. Between the trimmed V and J ends, which lost 5 bases and 10 bases, there was a span of 18 bases. The CDR3 sequence is CASSLLGGLNEQFF. DNA of the CDR3: TGTGCCAGCAGTCTCCTAGGGGGGTTAAACGAGCAGTTCTTC.

The rearrangement uses TRBV29-1 and TRBJ2-3, with D possibly being TRBD1 or TRBD2 (6 bases each). The CDR3 has 15 amino acids. V dropped 0 bases and J dropped 4 bases, with 14 bases sitting between them. Germline V CDR1 and CDR2: SQVTM, ANQGSEA. This CDR3 is CSVEDVGRGPDTQYF. The CDR3 DNA follows: TGCAGCGTTGAAGATGTGGGACGGGGGCCAGATACGCAGTATTTT.

The chain couples TRBV6-5 to TRBJ2-5, with 9 bases lining up with TRBD1. Germline V gene data show CDR1 as MNHEY and CDR2 as SVGAGI. The length of the CDR3 is 14 residues. After removal of 0 bases from V and 4 bases from J, the junction contained 0 bases not matched to a gene. CDR3 in amino acids: CASSYSGQGETQYF. In nucleotides, the CDR3 is TGTGCCAGCAGTTACTCGGGACAGGGAGAGACCCAGTACTTC.

The chain has TRBV6-5 and TRBJ2-7; TRBD1 matches 8 bases. Looked up from germline, CDR1 is MNHEY and CDR2 is SVGAGI. The junction had 2 bases not matched to a gene; V was cut back by 0 bases and J by 4 bases. The CDR3 is 14 residues long. The CDR3 DNA is TGTGCCAGCAGTTACTCTGGACAGGGTTACGAGCAGTACTTC. Its protein is CASSYSGQGYEQYF.